This T cell receptor (beta chain) is drawn from a study of blood T cell repertoires in COVID-19. Study in general: Acute and convalescent COVID-19 samples came from the United States, Italy and Spain. Nucleic acid was either cDNA or gDNA, and it came from T cells, B-cell-depleted T cells, or PBMCs.

Per the original data handling: Amplification from reference gene primers served as the basis for estimated nucleated cell counts. Measured with immunoSEQ multiplex PCR; TCRdb has only the in-frame clones, and not every one. That table supplies the V and J calls and clone size; D and trimming were determined from the DNA. The sample has approximately 57,000 clones; 87% are singletons. Trimming stripped 4 bases from V and 1 base from J, with 18 bases between. The CDR3 consists of 17 residues. Germline CDR1 reads SGHTS; CDR2 reads YDEGEE. Sample: peripheral blood. The chain couples TRBV5-8 to TRBJ2-4, with a tentative D call TRBD1 (5 bases). The sequence came from a man between 45 and 60 years old with acute or convalescent COVID-19. The CDR3 DNA reads as TGTGCCAGCAGCACTAAACAGGAGATCCTCGCCAAAAACATTCAGTACTTC. Translating gives CASSTKQEILAKNIQYF.